This TCR beta chain appears in the sequencing data of a study of CD4 T cells in relation to SARS-CoV-2 and coronaviruses. Overall study context: ViraFEST: approximately 10-day antigen culture of PBMCs, then TCR beta CDR3 sequencing.

This table comes from immunoSEQ multiplex PCR, and its TCRdb copy is limited to in-frame clones, with some not included. The sample carries some 16,000 clones, around four fifths recorded once. Germline V lookup: CDR1 SGHRS, CDR2 YFSETQ. This CDR3 is built from 14 residues. V was trimmed by 4 bases and J by 1 base, leaving 11 bases between them. Turning to this clone: The antigen is undetermined.

CD4+ T cells from unexposed donors were obtained before the COVID-19 pandemic (2011-2018). Isolation of CD4+ T cells took place after about 10 days in culture. As cell numbers allowed, unexposed-donor CD4+ T cells faced SARS-CoV-2 S/N and four cold-coronavirus spikes. The rearrangement joins TRBV5-1 to TRBJ1-1; a possible D gene is TRBD1 (5 bases). The sample comprised CD4+ T cells from PBMCs, cultured in vitro. The sequence came from a human donor in good health. CDR3 protein: CASSQPGRNTEAFF. In DNA form, the CDR3 reads TGCGCCAGCAGCCAGCCGGGACGGAACACTGAAGCTTTCTTT.